The next 18 T cell receptor beta chains were all read from a single sample in a study of blood T cell repertoires in COVID-19. Generated by immunoSEQ multiplex PCR, the TCRdb table keeps only in-frame clones and is missing some. Of 300,000 to 350,000 clones in the sample, roughly 90% were seen once. Sequences were obtained from peripheral blood. These receptor sequences come from a woman in her 30s with COVID-19, enrolled during active disease.

The chain uses TRBV6-7 and TRBJ2-7; a possible D gene is TRBD2 (6 bases). TRBV6-7 is treated as an ORF (open reading frame) with a function not yet certain. V lost 5 bases to trimming and J lost 5 bases, with 16 bases between them. The CDR3 length is 14 residues. This chain's CDR3 is CASSQTSMGHEQYF. CDR3 DNA sequence: TGTGCCAGCAGTCAGACTAGTATGGGCCACGAGCAGTACTTC.

The CDR3 reads CASSSRGAMNTEAFF. CDR3 DNA: TGTGCCAGCAGTTCCCGCGGGGCGATGAACACTGAAGCTTTCTTT. The chain employs TRBV6-5 and TRBJ1-1; D is perhaps TRBD1 (5 bases). Germline assignment: CDR1 MNHEY and CDR2 SVGAGI. The CDR3 is 15 residues long. V shed 4 bases and J shed 0 bases, with 12 bases lying between them.

The V gene is TRBV24-1, the J gene TRBJ2-5; TRBD1 agrees at 9 bases. Germline V CDR1 and CDR2: KGHDR, SFDVKD. The CDR3 runs to 15 residues. Trimming took 2 bases from V and 5 from J; bases not matched to a gene: 5. CDR3 protein: CATSDSDRGLETQYF. CDR3 bases: TGTGCCACCAGTGATTCGGACAGGGGCCTGGAGACCCAGTACTTC.

V is TRBV3-1 (or the pseudogene TRBV3-2) and J is TRBJ1-5; 9 bases line up with TRBD1. V trimming: 3 bases; J trimming: 9 bases; junction bases outside the gene matches: 6. Germline assignment: CDR1 LGHDT and CDR2 YNNKEL (reference sequence). The CDR3 extends over 14 amino acids. The CDR3 region is CASSQDRGLGPQHF. CDR3 coding DNA: TGTGCCAGCAGCCAGGACAGGGGCCTTGGGCCCCAGCATTTT.

This clone was detected only a few times. The chain uses TRBV11-2 and TRBJ1-1; D not resolved. Germline V CDR1 and CDR2: SGHAT, FQNNGV. CDR3 length: 12 residues. Trimming pared 5 bases from V and 6 bases from J, leaving 10 bases between. Here the CDR3 reads CASSDQMAEAFF. The CDR3 DNA follows: TGTGCCAGCAGCGATCAGATGGCTGAAGCTTTCTTT.

V usage is TRBV3-1 (or the pseudogene TRBV3-2) and J usage is TRBJ1-1, with TRBD1 as a possible D gene (5 bases). V was pared by 1 base and J by 8 bases, with 11 bases between. Germline V gene sequence: CDR1 LGHDT, CDR2 YNNKEL (reference sequence). This CDR3 spans 13 amino acids. For the CDR3, the DNA is TGTGCCAGCAGCCAAGTTCAGGGTGCGGAAGCTTTCTTT. It encodes CASSQVQGAEAFF.

This sequence joins TRBV2 and TRBJ2-2; 9 bases are shared with TRBD2. The junction had 7 bases not matched to a gene; V was cut back by 3 bases and J by 8 bases. The germline V gene has CDR1 SNHLY and CDR2 FYNNEI. The CDR3 is 15 residues long. The CDR3 DNA reads TGTGCCAGCAGTGAGGCTCGCGGGAGGGCTGGGGAGCTGTTTTTT. This sequence encodes CASSEARGRAGELFF.

The chain has TRBV7-7 and TRBJ2-2, with 10 positions matching TRBD2. Germline V CDR1 and CDR2: SSHAT, FNYEAQ (reference sequence). The CDR3 extends over 16 amino acids. With V trimmed by 4 bases and J by 6 bases, 8 bases remained unmatched. The DNA of the CDR3 is TGTGCCAGCAGCTACGCGAGCGGGAGGGCCCCCGGGGAGCTGTTTTTT. Protein sequence: CASSYASGRAPGELFF.

J is TRBJ2-7 and V is TRBV12-3 or TRBV12-4, with D hard to call. Trimming stripped 6 bases from V and 6 bases from J, with 12 bases between. This CDR3 region has 12 residues. DNA for the CDR3: TGTGCCAGCAGGTCTACGTGGGCCGAGCAGTACTTC. Translation gives CASRSTWAEQYF.

This chain joins TRBV30 and TRBJ2-7; no definite D call. The ends were cut back, 4 bases at V and 2 bases at J, with 12 bases in the middle. CDR1 and CDR2 from the germline V gene are GTSNPN and SVGIG (reference sequence). The CDR3 is 13 residues long. CDR3 bases: TGTGCCTGGATAGGAGCTAAGGCCTACGAGCAGTACTTC. Translated, it gives CAWIGAKAYEQYF.

The chain employs TRBV4-1 and TRBJ2-1; 10 positions agree with TRBD2. V lost 4 bases and J lost 4; bases outside the gene matches: 4. This CDR3 region has 15 residues. Germline V gene data show CDR1 as MGHRA and CDR2 as YSYEKL. DNA of the CDR3: TGCGCCAGCAGCCTTGGACTAGCGGAGTACAATGAGCAGTTCTTC. The encoded protein is CASSLGLAEYNEQFF.

The rearrangement uses TRBV7-9 and TRBJ2-2; D remains unclear. The length of the CDR3 is 15 residues. Germline V gene lookup returns CDR1 SEHNR and CDR2 FQNEAQ (reference sequence). Trimming cost V 1 base and J 1 base, with 7 bases left between them. The CDR3 region is CASSLGAWNTGELFF. CDR3 DNA: TGTGCCAGCAGCTTAGGAGCATGGAACACCGGGGAGCTGTTTTTT.

V and J are TRBV19 and TRBJ2-7; tentatively, D is TRBD2 (6 bases). Trimming shortened V by 4 bases and J by 5 bases, and 12 bases separated the two germline ends. Germline V gene lookup returns CDR1 LNHDA and CDR2 SQIVND (reference sequence). The CDR3 consists of 13 residues. The CDR3 is CASSTRLGDEQYF. CDR3 nucleotides: TGTGCCAGTAGTACCCGACTAGGAGACGAGCAGTACTTC.

In this sample, this clone turned up a few times. The chain links TRBV5-1 to TRBJ2-7, with TRBD1 identical over 7 bases. The CDR3 runs 13 residues. V was clipped by 4 bases and J by 6 bases; unmatched bases: 7. From germline, CDR1 is SGHRS and CDR2 YFSETQ. The CDR3 DNA reads as TGCGCCAGCAGCGAGGGGGCGGCGGGCGAGCAGTACTTC. Translation: CASSEGAAGEQYF.

J is TRBJ2-1 and V is TRBV11-2; 14 bases align to TRBD2. Trimming cost V 2 bases and J 8 bases; bases outside gene matches: 8. Germline V gene sequence: CDR1 SGHAT, CDR2 FQNNGV. The length of the CDR3 is 17 residues. CDR3 sequence: CASSLSSGLAGEHEQFF. The DNA of the CDR3 is TGTGCCAGCAGCTTAAGTTCGGGACTAGCGGGAGAACATGAGCAGTTCTTC.

CDR3 DNA: TGTGCCAGTAGTCCGCCGGGGACAGGGAGAACCTACGAGCAGTACTTC. Protein product: CASSPPGTGRTYEQYF. The J gene is TRBJ2-7, the V gene TRBV19, with 9 bases aligning to TRBD1. Germline V gene data show CDR1 as LNHDA and CDR2 as SQIVND (reference sequence). This CDR3 contains 16 residues. The J segment lost 2 bases and the V segment lost 5 bases, leaving 10 bases of the junction unmatched.

This rearrangement joins TRBV2 to TRBJ2-1; 9 positions agree with TRBD1. Per the germline V gene, CDR1 is SNHLY and CDR2 is FYNNEI. J was trimmed by 8 bases and V by 7 bases; bases with no gene match: 12. The length of the CDR3 is 15 residues. The CDR3 nucleotides are TGTGCCAGCACTCCCGGGACAGGGATCATGGATGAGCAGTTCTTC. Translating gives CASTPGTGIMDEQFF.

The table lists this clone with a few counts. J is TRBJ1-3 and V is TRBV30; D perhaps matches TRBD1 (5 bases). The CDR3 runs 16 residues. V dropped 3 bases and J dropped 2 bases, with 17 bases sitting between them. Germline-derived CDR1 and CDR2 are GTSNPN and SVGIG (reference sequence). DNA of the CDR3: TGTGCCTGGAGGCGACAGCCAAGGCACGCTGGAAACACCATATATTTT. Its protein is CAWRRQPRHAGNTIYF.